This T cell receptor (beta chain) was retrieved from a study of OX40 agonist ivuxolimab in advanced cancers. Across the study: Patients in the trial were receiving intravenous ivuxolimab every 2 weeks, at doses of 0.01 to 10 mg/kg. A partial response was reached by three patients: one with hepatocellular carcinoma and two with cutaneous melanoma. General observations from the study: CD8+ T cells averaged more expanded clones than CD4+.

The sampling schedule covered blood at baseline, cycle 4 day 1, and cycle 7 day 1. Repertoires were generated with immunoSEQ multiplex PCR, while TCRdb's copy carries only in-frame clones and drops some. Here the sample spans tens of thousands of clones, 80% to 90% being singletons. Trimming stripped 0 bases from V and 4 bases from J, with 8 bases between. CDR1 is SGHRS, CDR2 YFSETQ, per germline. This CDR3 is built from 14 residues. Concerning this clone: Its antigen is undetermined.

The V call is TRBV5-1, the J call TRBJ2-1; D is undetermined. The receptor was derived from an adult with an advanced solid tumor such as melanoma, head and neck, liver or kidney cancer. The specimen was CD4+ or CD8+ T cells sorted from blood, collected in a trial of the OX40 agonist ivuxolimab. Here the CDR3 DNA reads TGCGCCAGCAGCTTGGACATGGGGTACAATGAGCAGTTCTTC. It is translated as CASSLDMGYNEQFF.